The 26 T cell receptor beta chains given below trace back to one sample, sequenced in a study of molecular identifiers for immune sequencing clone quantification. TCRdb independently ran MiXCR on the PCR reads; one entry per CDR3 protein. The data hold more than 550,000 distinct CDR3 sequences, with approximately 24% observed a single time. The sequenced sample was naive CD8+ T cells from blood, with Jurkat cell RNA spiked in. Subset indicated: FACS-sorted CD8+CD4-CCR7+CD45RA+ naive T cells. The receptors shown here come from a human donor in good health. Some libraries in this study had Jurkat cell RNA spiked in.

This clonotype was seen at least ten times. The V gene is TRBV7-9, the J gene TRBJ1-1; D possibly corresponds to TRBD1 (5 bases). This CDR3 comprises 13 residues. V was shortened by 0 bases and J by 7 bases, with 9 bases between the two germline ends. Germline V gene data show CDR1 as SEHNR and CDR2 as FQNEAQ (reference sequence). CDR3: CASSLAGGSEAFF. The CDR3 DNA reads as TGTGCCAGCAGCTTAGCCGGGGGTAGTGAAGCTTTCTTT.

This rearrangement joins TRBV28 to TRBJ2-7, with D possibly matching TRBD2 (7 bases). CDR1 is MDHEN, CDR2 SYDVKM, per germline. Deletions cut 5 bases from V and 3 bases from J, with 17 bases between. This CDR3 spans 15 amino acids. The CDR3 nucleotides are TGTGCCAGCAGTATCCAGGGGAGGGCCCTCTACGAGCAGTACTTC. It specifies CASSIQGRALYEQYF.

This clonotype was recorded many times. V usage is TRBV9 and J usage is TRBJ2-7, with 7 nucleotides matching TRBD1. CDR1 and CDR2 (germline): SGDLS, YYNGEE. V dropped 3 bases and J dropped 4; count of bases not matched to a gene: 7. The CDR3 has 14 residues. CDR3 protein: CASSEGTAQYEQYF. Written as DNA, the CDR3 is TGTGCCAGCAGCGAGGGGACAGCTCAGTACGAGCAGTACTTC.

The chain combines TRBV20-1 with TRBJ1-1; D possibly corresponds to TRBD1 (6 bases). The CDR3 contains 14 residues. The germline CDR1 and CDR2 sequences are DFQATT and SNEGSKA (reference sequence). V lost 3 bases, J lost 0 bases, and 11 bases lay in between. DNA of the CDR3: TGCAGTGCTAGCACAGGGACGCTGAACACTGAAGCTTTCTTT. As protein: CSASTGTLNTEAFF.

Of note for this clonotype: A much larger clone sits a single nucleotide away, making a read error possible. This chain joins TRBV6-5 and TRBJ2-2; TRBD2 matches 8 bases. The CDR3 is 18 amino acids. CDR1 and CDR2 from the germline V gene are MNHEY and SVGAGI. In DNA, the CDR3 is TGTGCCAGCAGTTACTTGCAGAGAGGAGCGGGAGCAACCGGGGAGCTGTATTTT. This encodes CASSYLQRGAGATGELYF.

This clonotype showed up many times. V usage is TRBV6-2 or TRBV6-3 and J usage is TRBJ2-6, with D unresolved. Trimming stripped 0 bases from V and 0 bases from J, with 9 bases between. This CDR3 is 17 amino acids long. The germline gives CDR1 MNHEY, CDR2 SVGEGT. The CDR3 loop is CASSYSTIFSGANVLTF. In nucleotides, the CDR3 is TGTGCCAGCAGTTACTCCACAATTTTCTCTGGGGCCAACGTCCTGACTTTC.

This clonotype was seen repeatedly, ten times or more. The chain is built from TRBV7-9 and TRBJ1-3; 8 bases fit TRBD1. The CDR3 length is 15 residues. CDR1 and CDR2 (germline): SEHNR, FQNEAQ (reference sequence). The trim removed 5 bases at V and 3 bases at J, leaving 6 bases unmatched. The CDR3 DNA sequence: TGTGCCAGCAGCCCGAGGACAGGGTATGGAAACACCATATATTTT. This gives the protein CASSPRTGYGNTIYF.

The chain joins TRBV19 to TRBJ1-1; 10 nucleotides align to TRBD1. Germline CDR1 LNHDA, CDR2 SQIVND (reference sequence). V lost 4 bases and J lost 5; bases outside the gene matches: 4. The CDR3 length is 14 residues. Here the CDR3 reads CASSTTGGVTEAFF. Here the CDR3 DNA reads TGTGCCAGTAGTACGACAGGGGGCGTAACTGAAGCTTTCTTT.

The table lists this clonotype with many counts. This chain connects TRBV7-9 to TRBJ2-3; no reliable D call. Per germline, CDR1 SEHNR and CDR2 FQNEAQ (reference sequence). The CDR3 runs 12 residues. With 10 bases removed from V and 5 bases from J, the gap between germline ends came to 13 bases. CDR3 protein: CANRGPEDTQYF. The CDR3 region has the DNA TGTGCCAACAGAGGTCCTGAAGATACGCAGTATTTT.

The CDR3 DNA sequence: TGTGCCAGCAGCGAGAGGGCTTTTGTCGCGGGGGGGCCAGATACGCAGTATTTT. Translation: CASSERAFVAGGPDTQYF. The chain employs TRBV9 and TRBJ2-3, with TRBD2 identical over 9 bases. The CDR3 covers 18 residues. Unmatched junction bases numbered 15, after V lost 3 bases and J lost 4 bases. CDR1 SGDLS and CDR2 YYNGEE come from the germline V gene.

Of note for this clonotype: At one of its ends the junction is not consistent with the germline gene, which may arise from a read error. The chain is built from TRBV2 and TRBJ2-3, with TRBD2 identical over 12 bases. CDR1 and CDR2 from the germline V gene are SNHLY and FYNNEI. The length of the CDR3 is 15 residues. This chain's CDR3 is CASCDRTSGTDTQYF. The CDR3 DNA is TGTGCCAGCTGTGATCGGACTAGCGGGACAGATACACAGTATTTT.

Regarding this clonotype: A clone one base away is much larger, so this may be a read error. CDR3 sequence (DNA): TGTGCCAGCAGCCCAGGGGACGGTCACCTTCAAGAGACCCAGTACTTC. Amino acid sequence: CASSPGDGHLQETQYF. The chain has TRBV7-9 and TRBJ2-5; perhaps TRBD1 as D (6 bases). Germline CDR1 is SEHNR and CDR2 is FQNEAQ (reference sequence). CDR3 length: 16 amino acids. V dropped 5 bases and J dropped 2 bases, with 18 bases sitting between them.

This clonotype occurred many times. V is TRBV30 and J is TRBJ2-3; unclear D gene. The CDR3 loop spans 13 amino acids. Trimming took off 4 bases at V and 6 bases at J, with 14 bases between the two ends. Germline CDR1 and CDR2: GTSNPN and SVGIG (reference sequence). For the CDR3, the DNA is TGTGCCTGGAATCAAGTCCAAACCGATACGCAGTATTTT. It yields the protein CAWNQVQTDTQYF.

A word on this clonotype: A much larger clone differs from this one at a single base, so this may be a read error. This chain links TRBV28 with TRBJ2-3, with 12 bases fitting TRBD2. This CDR3 comprises 17 residues. CDR1 and CDR2 from the germline V gene are MDHEN and SYDVKM. CDR3 region: CAGSLPTSGSPPDTQYF. CDR3 bases: TGTGCCGGCAGCTTACCGACTAGCGGGAGTCCACCAGATACGCAGTATTTT.

Remarks on this clonotype: A much larger clone is a single base away; this may be a read error. The chain has TRBV5-3 and TRBJ2-7, with D maybe TRBD1 (6 bases). TRBV5-3 is an ORF for which the function is uncertain. Deletions cut 10 bases from V and 0 bases from J, with 20 bases between. There are 15 residues in the CDR3. The CDR3 DNA reads as TGTGCCGGCAGCCCCCCGGACAGTTCCTCCTACGAGCAGTACTTC. This codes for CAGSPPDSSSYEQYF.

This clonotype was observed many times. V gene TRBV9 combines with J gene TRBJ2-3; unclear D gene. The V end was cut by 0 bases, the J end by 1 base, with 9 bases between. The germline CDR1 and CDR2 sequences are SGDLS and YYNGEE. The CDR3 runs 15 residues. CDR3 bases: TGTGCCAGCAGCGTAGTGGACCAAGGCACAGATACGCAGTATTTT. It specifies CASSVVDQGTDTQYF.

This clonotype was detected many times. This chain connects TRBV30 to TRBJ1-5; D is undetermined. Germline loops: CDR1 GTSNPN, CDR2 SVGIG (reference sequence). There are 12 residues in the CDR3. V lost 1 base and J lost 12, with 13 bases in between. The CDR3 nucleotides read TGTGCCTGGAGTGATAGCGGGGAACTCCAGCATTTT. Protein product: CAWSDSGELQHF.

CDR3 DNA: TGTGCCAGTAGCCCAGGACCGATGAACTCCTACAATGAGCAGTTCTTC. Amino acid sequence: CASSPGPMNSYNEQFF. The gene calls are TRBV19 and TRBJ2-1; the D is unclear. The germline V gene has CDR1 LNHDA and CDR2 SQIVND (reference sequence). The CDR3 consists of 16 residues. V shed 6 bases and J shed 0 bases, with 15 bases lying between them. The variable domain in full, completed from reference TRBV19 and TRBJ2-1, reads DGGITQSPKYLFRKEGQNVTLSCEQNLNHDAMYWYRQDPGQGLRLIYYSQIVNDFQKGDIAEGYSVSREKKESFPLTVTSAQKNPTAFYLCASSPGPMNSYNEQFFGPGTRLTVL.

This clonotype came up many times. The chain combines TRBV11-2 with TRBJ1-1; 8 bases match TRBD1. After removal of 1 base from V and 2 bases from J, the junction contained 6 bases not matched to a gene. The germline CDR1 and CDR2 sequences are SGHAT and FQNNGV. The CDR3 is made up of 16 amino acids. The CDR3 reads CASSLVQGAVNTEAFF. The CDR3 coding sequence is TGTGCCAGCAGCTTAGTCCAGGGGGCGGTCAACACTGAAGCTTTCTTT.

This clonotype has just a few counts. V usage is TRBV20-1 and J usage is TRBJ2-7; D remains unclear. Germline V gene sequence: CDR1 DFQATT, CDR2 SNEGSKA (reference sequence). CDR3 length: 13 amino acids. V lost 1 base to trimming and J lost 2 bases, with 9 bases between them. The chain's CDR3 is CSARGVDPYEQYF. The CDR3 bases are TGCAGTGCTAGAGGGGTGGATCCCTACGAGCAGTACTTC.

About this clonotype itself: It may be a read error: a sequence one base away is much more abundant. Since the CDR3 does not end with the conserved phenylalanine or tryptophan, this likely comes from a read error. The chain carries TRBV6-2 or TRBV6-3 and TRBJ2-7, with D maybe TRBD2 (5 bases). V gave up 5 bases and J gave up 6 bases, with 11 bases separating them. Germline V gene lookup returns CDR1 MNHEY and CDR2 SVGEGT. The CDR3 loop spans 12 amino acids. The CDR3 sequence: CASSPRASEQYI. CDR3 nucleotide sequence: TGTGCCAGCAGTCCGCGGGCTAGCGAGCAGTACATC.

This chain connects TRBV6-5 to TRBJ2-3; 9 bases are a match to TRBD2. Trimming took 8 bases from V and 4 from J; bases not matched to a gene: 10. CDR3 length: 15 residues. Germline V gene sequence: CDR1 MNHEY, CDR2 SVGAGI. The CDR3 DNA follows: TGTGCCAGCGCGGCCTCTAGCGGGGAAGCAGATACGCAGTATTTT. Residues: CASAASSGEADTQYF.

This clonotype was seen many times. The chain uses TRBV7-9 and TRBJ2-6, with 10 bases lining up with TRBD2. With V trimmed by 4 bases and J by 1 base, 16 bases remained unmatched. The CDR3 runs to 21 residues. Germline lookup yields CDR1 SEHNR and CDR2 FQNEAQ (reference sequence). This CDR3 reads CASSSTYPPSGSLSGANVLTF. CDR3 sequence (DNA): TGTGCCAGCAGCTCAACCTATCCCCCTAGCGGGAGCCTATCTGGGGCCAACGTCCTGACTTTC.

CDR3 region: CVTGNAYGYTF. CDR3 DNA: TGTGTTACAGGAAATGCCTATGGCTACACCTTC. The V and J genes are TRBV19 and TRBJ1-2; possible D gene TRBD1, 5 bases. The CDR3 runs to 11 residues. Looked up from germline, CDR1 is LNHDA and CDR2 is SQIVND (reference sequence).

This clonotype showed up just a few times. This sequence joins TRBV6-2 or TRBV6-3 and TRBJ1-5, with 7 bases aligning to TRBD1. This CDR3 has 14 residues. Trimming took 8 bases from V and 5 from J; bases not matched to a gene: 9. CDR1 is MNHEY, CDR2 SVGEGT, per germline. The chain's CDR3 is CASGGTDFYQPQHF. DNA for the CDR3: TGTGCCAGCGGGGGGACAGACTTCTATCAGCCCCAGCATTTT.

The chain joins TRBV6-2 or TRBV6-3 to TRBJ2-7; 10 nucleotides agree with TRBD2. The CDR3 extends over 15 amino acids. Trimming took 6 bases from V and 7 from J; bases not matched to a gene: 12. Germline assignment: CDR1 MNHEY and CDR2 SVGEGT. The CDR3 loop is CASSALAGELGEQYF. The DNA for the CDR3 is TGTGCCAGCAGCGCTCTAGCGGGGGAGCTGGGAGAGCAGTACTTC.